The 25 T cell receptor beta chains given below trace back to one sample, sequenced in a study of cytomegalovirus exposure and HLA in healthy donors. The PCR ran on 60 Vbeta and 13 Jbeta primers. Some clones are missing from TCRdb's copy, which holds only in-frame ones; the method was immunoSEQ multiplex PCR. The sample consists of roughly 190,000 clones, around 87% of them appearing once. Sequencing used PBMCs. These receptors all come from a man aged 25 to 40 in good health and CMV-seronegative.

The V and J genes are TRBV7-9 and TRBJ1-1; maybe TRBD1 (5 bases). V gave up 5 bases and J gave up 0 bases, with 10 bases separating them. CDR1 and CDR2 from the germline V gene are SEHNR and FQNEAQ (reference sequence). CDR3 length: 14 amino acids. CDR3 loop: CASSAGPMNTEAFF. CDR3 nucleotides: TGTGCCAGCAGCGCGGGACCGATGAACACTGAAGCTTTCTTT.

The V and J genes are TRBV6-4 and TRBJ2-3, with TRBD1 matching over 9 bases. CDR1 and CDR2 from the germline V gene are MRHNA and SNTAGT. The CDR3 covers 16 residues. V lost 3 bases and J lost 4; bases outside the gene matches: 8. CDR3 bases: TGTGCCAGCAGTGAGGGGGGACAGGGAGGATCAGATACGCAGTATTTT. This sequence encodes CASSEGGQGGSDTQYF.

This chain uses TRBV10-3 with TRBJ2-5, with a tentative D call TRBD1 (6 bases). The end of the DNA is better explained by TRBJ2-7, so the J call may be wrong. The CDR3 length is 15 residues. Germline V gene lookup returns CDR1 ENHRY and CDR2 SYGVKD. CDR3 residues: CAIGGVEQGPLEQYF. In nucleotides, the CDR3 is TGTGCCATCGGTGGCGTGGAACAGGGCCCCCTCGAGCAGTACTTC.

V is TRBV14 and J is TRBJ2-1; D possibly corresponds to TRBD2 (6 bases). This CDR3 region has 17 residues. The germline V and J ends were trimmed by 5 bases and 0 bases, with 17 bases remaining between them. The germline CDR1 and CDR2 sequences are SGHDN and FVKESK. The CDR3 loop reads CASSFSGGLSSYNEQFF. The CDR3 nucleotides read TGTGCCAGCAGCTTCTCCGGGGGATTAAGCTCCTACAATGAGCAGTTCTTC.

This sequence joins TRBV6-4 and TRBJ1-5, with D possibly matching TRBD1 (5 bases). The CDR3 runs 15 residues. Germline V lookup: CDR1 MRHNA, CDR2 SNTAGT. The V end was cut by 4 bases, the J end by 7 bases, with 17 bases between. The CDR3 sequence: CASSGFRVLSQPQHF. The CDR3, as DNA: TGTGCCAGCAGTGGATTCAGGGTTCTTTCCCAGCCCCAGCATTTT.

The chain has TRBV6-5 and TRBJ2-4; no reliable D call. This CDR3 has 15 amino acids. Germline CDR1 is MNHEY and CDR2 is SVGAGI. Trimming took off 5 bases at V and 0 bases at J, with 11 bases between the two ends. In nucleotides, the CDR3 is TGTGCCAGCAGTCTACTCGGTAAAGCCAAAAACATTCAGTACTTC. It specifies CASSLLGKAKNIQYF.

The chain has TRBV9 and TRBJ1-2; 8 nucleotides match TRBD1. Trimming took 1 base from V and 8 from J; bases not matched to a gene: 7. This CDR3 comprises 14 residues. Germline assignment: CDR1 SGDLS and CDR2 YYNGEE. The CDR3 here is CASSVTWTGTGYTF. The DNA for the CDR3 is TGTGCCAGCAGCGTAACGTGGACAGGGACAGGCTACACCTTC.

This clone was picked up one time. The V call is TRBV4-2, the J call TRBJ1-2; weak D call: TRBD1 (5 bases). Trimming pared 1 base from V and 3 bases from J, leaving 9 bases between. CDR3 length: 14 residues. From germline, CDR1 is LGHNA and CDR2 YNFKEQ. Here the CDR3 reads CASSQGPGDYGYTF. The DNA for the CDR3 is TGTGCCAGCAGCCAAGGTCCGGGGGACTATGGCTACACCTTC.

This chain connects TRBV5-6 to TRBJ1-5; the D gene is possibly TRBD1 (5 bases). The V gene's germline CDR1 is SGHDT and CDR2 YYEEEE. The CDR3 extends over 15 amino acids. With 3 bases removed from V and 7 bases from J, the gap between germline ends came to 17 bases. The CDR3 DNA reads TGTGCCAGCAGCTCGGGTCCTGGGGAGGGGCAGCCCCAGCATTTT. Translating gives CASSSGPGEGQPQHF. The full variable domain, its missing parts supplied by reference TRBV5-6 and TRBJ1-5, is DAGVTQSPTHLIKTRGQQVTLRCSPKSGHDTVSWYQQALGQGPQFIFQYYEEEERQRGNFPDRFSGHQFPNYSSELNVNALLLGDSALYLCASSSGPGEGQPQHFGDGTRLSIL.

The chain is built from TRBV28 and TRBJ2-7, with D perhaps matching TRBD1 (6 bases). CDR1 and CDR2 (germline): MDHEN, SYDVKM. CDR3 length: 14 amino acids. V was pared by 2 bases and J by 6 bases, with 14 bases between. The CDR3 spells CASSLQGILGEQYF. The CDR3, as DNA: TGTGCCAGCAGTTTACAGGGGATCCTAGGCGAGCAGTACTTC.

CDR3 DNA: TGCGCCAGCAGCTTCGCGGGGCGGTGGGACACCATATATTTT. This codes for CASSFAGRWDTIYF. The rearrangement links TRBV5-1 to TRBJ1-3; tentative D call: TRBD1 (5 bases). Germline CDR1 and CDR2: SGHRS and YFSETQ. V was clipped by 2 bases and J by 8 bases, with 14 bases between them. The length of the CDR3 is 14 residues.

V and J are TRBV11-1 and TRBJ2-5; no firm D call. CDR1 and CDR2 (germline): SGHAT, FQDESV (reference sequence). The length of the CDR3 is 15 residues. The V end was cut by 5 bases, the J end by 5 bases, with 18 bases between. CDR3 amino acids: CASSPPSVVWETQYF. CDR3 DNA: TGTGCCAGCAGCCCCCCGTCGGTAGTTTGGGAGACCCAGTACTTC.

The CDR3 spells CASSPPGAERLEQFF. DNA for the CDR3: TGCGCCAGCAGCCCGCCTGGGGCTGAGAGGCTTGAGCAGTTCTTC. The chain links TRBV5-1 to TRBJ2-1; possibly TRBD1 for D (5 bases). Per germline, CDR1 SGHRS and CDR2 YFSETQ. There are 15 residues in the CDR3. V lost 4 bases and J 9 bases, leaving 20 bases between the germline ends.

This sequence joins TRBV29-1 and TRBJ2-7; 9 bases align to TRBD1. With V trimmed by 6 bases and J by 4 bases, 10 bases remained unmatched. Germline loops: CDR1 SQVTM, CDR2 ANQGSEA. This CDR3 has 14 amino acids. DNA for the CDR3: TGCAGCGTGAGGGGGAGACAGGGGGTGTACGAGCAGTACTTC. Protein product: CSVRGRQGVYEQYF.

This chain uses TRBV6-1 with TRBJ1-3; D unclear. The CDR3 is made up of 19 amino acids. V was trimmed by 2 bases and J by 0 bases, leaving 20 bases between them. Per germline, CDR1 MNHNS and CDR2 SASEGT. The CDR3 coding sequence is TGTGCCAGCAGTGAAAGAATAGGCACACCTAGACTCTCTGGAAACACCATATATTTT. As protein: CASSERIGTPRLSGNTIYF.

The CDR3 DNA reads as TGCACCAGCAGCCAAAAGTATAGCCATCGATCAAAAATGAACACTGAAGCTTTCTTT. It translates to CTSSQKYSHRSKMNTEAFF. This sequence joins TRBV1 and TRBJ1-1. TRBV1 is shown as a pseudogene. The CDR3 loop spans 19 amino acids.

The chain employs TRBV10-1 and TRBJ1-5, with D perhaps matching TRBD1 (5 bases). Per the germline V gene, CDR1 is WNHNN and CDR2 is SYGVQD (reference sequence). CDR3 length equals 13 residues. The ends were cut back, 3 bases at V and 6 bases at J, with 9 bases in the middle. CDR3 DNA sequence: TGCGCCAGCAGTGACATAGGGGTTCAGCCCCAGCATTTT. Its translation is CASSDIGVQPQHF.

The genes are TRBV25-1 and TRBJ2-3; D is unclear. Germline CDR1 reads MGHDK; CDR2 reads SYGVNS. This CDR3 has 15 amino acids. V dropped 3 bases and J dropped 3 bases, with 13 bases sitting between them. CDR3 in amino acids: CASSEGTMVTDTQYF. The CDR3, as DNA: TGTGCCAGCAGTGAGGGCACCATGGTAACAGATACGCAGTATTTT.

The chain joins TRBV4-2 to TRBJ2-1; 9 bases match TRBD2. CDR1 is LGHNA and CDR2 is YNFKEQ in the germline V gene. This CDR3 region has 16 residues. V gave up 3 bases and J gave up 8 bases; unmatched junction bases: 11. The CDR3 region is CASSQEASGDLDEQFF. The CDR3 nucleotides read TGTGCCAGCAGCCAGGAAGCTAGCGGGGACTTGGATGAGCAGTTCTTC.

The gene calls are TRBV6-5 and TRBJ2-5, with 8 positions matching TRBD2. Germline V CDR1 and CDR2: MNHEY, SVGAGI. The CDR3 extends over 14 amino acids. V was clipped by 8 bases and J by 1 base; unmatched bases: 6. CDR3 protein: CASGAGGTQETQYF. CDR3 DNA sequence: TGTGCCAGCGGGGCGGGGGGTACCCAAGAGACCCAGTACTTC.

As for this clone: This sample includes further DNA sequences coding for the same CDR3. This chain connects TRBV20-1 to TRBJ1-1; D uncertain. The CDR3 extends over 11 amino acids. V lost 5 bases, J lost 0 bases, and 4 bases lay in between. Germline V gene sequence: CDR1 DFQATT, CDR2 SNEGSKA (reference sequence). In nucleotides, the CDR3 is TGCAGTGCTTCGTTGAACACTGAAGCTTTCTTT. Translation: CSASLNTEAFF.

The rearrangement uses TRBV9 and TRBJ1-1; D unclear. V dropped 0 bases and J dropped 5 bases, with 11 bases sitting between them. This CDR3 has 14 amino acids. CDR1 is SGDLS and CDR2 is YYNGEE in the germline V gene. The CDR3 nucleotides are TGTGCCAGCAGCGTAGGCCCAGCAGGAACTGAAGCTTTCTTT. Its translation is CASSVGPAGTEAFF. The full variable domain, in which reference TRBV9 and TRBJ1-1 provide the parts outside the CDR3, is DSGVTQTPKHLITATGQRVTLRCSPRSGDLSVYWYQQSLDQGLQFLIQYYNGEERAKGNILERFSAQQFPDLHSELNLSSLELGDSALYFCASSVGPAGTEAFFGQGTRLTVV.

The chain uses TRBV5-4 and TRBJ2-3; D may be TRBD2 (5 bases). The CDR3 is made up of 14 amino acids. Trimming cost V 0 bases and J 1 base, with 6 bases left between them. Germline CDR1 reads SGHNT; CDR2 reads YYREEE (reference sequence). CDR3 bases: TGTGCCAGCAGCTTGGTTAGCGGCACAGATACGCAGTATTTT. This sequence encodes CASSLVSGTDTQYF.

The chain carries TRBV11-2 and TRBJ2-5; 8 nucleotides align to TRBD1. The ends lost 3 bases at V and 2 bases at J; junction bases unmatched: 5. The germline gives CDR1 SGHAT, CDR2 FQNNGV. The CDR3 has 15 residues. The CDR3 coding sequence is TGTGCCAGCAGCTTGTACGGGACAGGACAAGAGACCCAGTACTTC. Its translation: CASSLYGTGQETQYF.

The chain combines TRBV6-6 with TRBJ2-7, with 10 nucleotides matching TRBD2. This CDR3 comprises 14 residues. V was clipped by 4 bases and J by 2 bases; unmatched bases: 2. The V gene's germline CDR1 is MNHNY and CDR2 SVGAGI (reference sequence). DNA of the CDR3: TGTGCCAGCAGTTGGACTAGCGGAACCTACGAGCAGTACTTC. Translating gives CASSWTSGTYEQYF.